The clone carrying this T cell receptor beta chain showed up just once. Antigen: not known. RNA amounts of about 0.5 to 1 ug underwent reverse transcription with random hexamers. Each CDR3 protein is one row after TCRdb ran MiXCR on the immunoSEQ multiplex PCR reads. This repertoire shows approximately 140,000 distinct CDR3 sequences, approximately 93% found once; its top ten account for roughly 0.27%. This entry is derived from a study of CD8 T cells in Susac syndrome. General study points: The authors acknowledged that the study's TCR sequencing and HLA analysis involved relatively few individuals.

Germline V gives CDR1 DFQATT, CDR2 SNEGSKA (reference sequence). Unmatched junction bases numbered 8, after V lost 8 bases and J lost 8 bases. CDR3 length: 13 amino acids. The specimen was CD8+ T cells from PBMCs. This receptor was identified in a human donor in good health. The chain joins TRBV20-1 to TRBJ2-1; 11 bases agree with TRBD2. CDR3 region: CSSSGRADHEQFF. The DNA for the CDR3 is TGCAGTAGTAGCGGGAGGGCCGACCATGAGCAGTTCTTC.